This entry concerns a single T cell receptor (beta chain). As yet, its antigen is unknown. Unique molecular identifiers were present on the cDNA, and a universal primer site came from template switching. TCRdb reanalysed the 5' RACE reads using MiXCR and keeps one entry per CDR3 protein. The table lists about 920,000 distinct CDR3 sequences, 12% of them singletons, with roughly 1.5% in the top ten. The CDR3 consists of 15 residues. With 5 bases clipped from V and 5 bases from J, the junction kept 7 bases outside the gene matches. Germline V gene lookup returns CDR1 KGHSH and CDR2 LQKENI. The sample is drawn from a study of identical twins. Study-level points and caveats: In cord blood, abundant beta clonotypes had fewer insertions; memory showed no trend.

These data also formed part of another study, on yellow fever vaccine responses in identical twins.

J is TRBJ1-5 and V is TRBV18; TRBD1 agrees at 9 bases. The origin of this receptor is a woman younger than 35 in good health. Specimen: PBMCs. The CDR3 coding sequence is TGTGCCAGCTCAACGGGACAGGGTTTTGATCAGCCCCAGCATTTT. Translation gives CASSTGQGFDQPQHF. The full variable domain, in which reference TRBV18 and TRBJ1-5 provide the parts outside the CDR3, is NAGVMQNPRHLVRRRGQEARLRCSPMKGHSHVYWYRQLPEEGLKFMVYLQKENIIDESGMPKERFSAEFPKEGPSILRIQQVVRGDSAAYFCASSTGQGFDQPQHFGDGTRLSIL.